The rows below give T cell receptor beta chains drawn from one sample of a study of T cell repertoires in cytomegalovirus infection. TCRdb passed the reads through MiXCR, listing each CDR3 protein once. The repertoire holds about 310,000 distinct CDR3 sequences, with roughly 15% as singletons. The sequenced material came from PBMCs. The receptors shown here come from a human donor in good health (CMV status not recorded). Some clones in this sample may be carry-over from other donors' samples. CDR3s include the opening cysteine and the closing phenylalanine or tryptophan. A D gene is named only where the DNA matches it firmly. Clone sizes are given selectively: once, few, many, or a class where the clone is expanded.

clone_size	d_call	v_call	j_call	cdr3_length	cdr3_nt	cdr3_aa
few	TRBD1	TRBV4-3	TRBJ1-2	17	TGCGCCAGCAGCCAAGATCCACCGGGACAGGGGAACTATGGCTACACCTTC	CASSQDPPGQGNYGYTF
many	TRBD1	TRBV5-1	TRBJ1-1	13	TGTGCCAGCAGCTTAGACAGGGGCGCTGAAGCTTTCTTT	CASSLDRGAEAFF
.	TRBD2	TRBV11-2	TRBJ2-2	14	TGTGCCAGCAGGGGGGGGTTTAACACCGGGGAGCTGTTTTTT	CASRGGFNTGELFF
many	TRBD1	TRBV7-2	TRBJ1-2	14	TGTGCCAGCAGCCCGCCTGGGACAGGAATTGGCTACACCTTC	CASSPPGTGIGYTF
few	TRBD1	TRBV29-1	TRBJ2-5	13	TGCAGCGTTGATACAGGGGCCCGGGAGACCCAGTACTTC	CSVDTGARETQYF
few	.	TRBV6-2/TRBV6-3	TRBJ1-2	12	TGTGCCAGCAAAGAGCCGGGGGTTGGCTACACCTTC	CASKEPGVGYTF
many	.	TRBV7-3	TRBJ2-6	16	TGTGCCAGCAGCCCCCAGGGGACCTCTGGGGCCAACGTCCTGACTTTC	CASSPQGTSGANVLTF
many	.	TRBV6-1	TRBJ2-3	16	TGTGCCAGCAGTTACGGGGGGACAGTGGGCGCAGATACGCAGTATTTT	CASSYGGTVGADTQYF
few	.	TRBV2	TRBJ1-2	11	TGTGCCAGCAGAGGGGACTCCGACGGCACCTTC	CASRGDSDGTF
.	.	TRBV4-3	TRBJ1-2	15	TGCGCCAGCAGCCAAGTTTCGCGGGGCGACTATGGCTACACCTTC	CASSQVSRGDYGYTF
many	TRBD1	TRBV7-2	TRBJ1-1	16	TGTGCCAGCAGCCCGTCTTCCGGGACAGGGTCCACTGAAGCTTTCTTT	CASSPSSGTGSTEAFF
.	TRBD2	TRBV6-5	TRBJ2-6	14	TGTGCCAGCGGCGGGAGCTCTGGGGCCAACGTCCTGACTTTC	CASGGSSGANVLTF
.	.	TRBV20-1	TRBJ2-2	15	TGCAGTGCTAGAGCACAACCGCTAAACACCGGGGAGCTGTTTTTT	CSARAQPLNTGELFF
few	.	TRBV12-3/TRBV12-4	TRBJ2-1	14	TGTGCCAGCAGTTTTTTGGGGCCCTACAATGAGCAGTTCTTC	CASSFLGPYNEQFF
.	.	TRBV29-1	TRBJ1-3	11	TGCAGCGTCGACCGGGAAAACACCATATATTTT	CSVDRENTIYF
many	.	TRBV7-9	TRBJ1-2	14	TGTGCCAGCAGCTTACAACCCGATAACTATGGCTACACCTTC	CASSLQPDNYGYTF
few	.	TRBV2	TRBJ2-7	17	TGTGCCAGCAGTGTAAGTGGACTTCTCCAGGGGACCTACGAGCAGTACTTC	CASSVSGLLQGTYEQYF
.	TRBD1	TRBV10-3	TRBJ2-3	16	TGTGCCATCCGAGATCAACAGGGGGCGCGAACAGATACGCAGTATTTT	CAIRDQQGARTDTQYF
many	TRBD2	TRBV7-2	TRBJ2-2	17	TGTGCCAGCAGCAACCCTACAGTGGGCGGCGGGGGGGTGGAGCTGTTTTTT	CASSNPTVGGGGVELFF
.	.	TRBV4-3	TRBJ2-1	14	TGCGCCAGCAGCCAAGTTGGGACGAACAATGAGCAGTTCTTC	CASSQVGTNNEQFF
few	.	TRBV7-3	TRBJ1-2	15	TGTGCCAGCAGCCAAGGGCCCGCGGGGCTCTATGGCTACACCTTC	CASSQGPAGLYGYTF
.	.	TRBV20-1	TRBJ2-7	11	TGCAGTGCAAGGGACGCCTACGAGCAGTACTTC	CSARDAYEQYF
many	.	TRBV7-9	TRBJ2-5	18	TGTGCCAGCAGCTTACCTACTGGAACCGGGACCTTGGAGGAGACCCAGTACTTC	CASSLPTGTGTLEETQYF
many	.	TRBV7-2	TRBJ2-1	12	TGTGCCAGCAGCTCCTACAACAATGAGCAGTTCTTC	CASSSYNNEQFF